This T cell receptor beta chain derives from a study of T-cell memory formation after mild COVID-19. Study-level background: Largely donor-specific sequence clusters came from a couple of donors.

This CDR3 spans 18 amino acids. The germline CDR1 and CDR2 sequences are SGHKS and YYEKEE (reference sequence). With 8 bases clipped from V and 4 bases from J, the junction kept 18 bases outside the gene matches. In the case of this clonotype: Its antigen is unknown.

Study-wide results and limits: Pre-infection memory carried some responding clones, suggesting that cross-reactive memory joined. Proof of SARS-CoV-2 specificity was absent for the second-wave clones that crested on day 37.

TCR alpha and TCR beta cDNA libraries carrying sample barcodes and UMIs came from 5'RACE with constant-segment primers. MiXCR was run by TCRdb on the 5' RACE reads, yielding one entry per CDR3 protein. The sample shows hundreds of thousands of distinct CDR3 sequences, about a sixth of them seen only once. V gene TRBV5-5 combines with J gene TRBJ2-2; TRBD2 matches 9 bases. Sequenced: PBMCs or a T cell subset sorted from them (not recorded which). The sequence was collected from a man in his late teens or twenties who had mild COVID-19 (a few samples of this study predate the infection). Cell type and time point are not known. The CDR3 here is CASSNLGRLAGPTGELFF. The CDR3 DNA reads as TGTGCCAGTAGCAACCTCGGCCGGCTAGCGGGGCCCACCGGGGAGCTGTTTTTT.